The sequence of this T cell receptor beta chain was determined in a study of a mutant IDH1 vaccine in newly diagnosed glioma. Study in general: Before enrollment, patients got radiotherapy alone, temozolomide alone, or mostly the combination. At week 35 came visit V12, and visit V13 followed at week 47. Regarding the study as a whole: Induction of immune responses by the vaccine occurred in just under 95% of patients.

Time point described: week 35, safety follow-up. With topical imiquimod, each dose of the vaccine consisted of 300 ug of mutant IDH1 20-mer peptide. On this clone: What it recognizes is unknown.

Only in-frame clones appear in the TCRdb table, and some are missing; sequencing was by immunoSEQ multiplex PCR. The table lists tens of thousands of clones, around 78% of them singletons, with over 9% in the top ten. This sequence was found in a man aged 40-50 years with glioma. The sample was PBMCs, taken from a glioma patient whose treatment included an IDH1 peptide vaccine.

The CDR3: CASSVEQGDTQYF. The CDR3 DNA reads as TGTGCCAGCAGCGTTGAGCAGGGGGATACGCAGTATTTT. The chain has TRBV2 and TRBJ2-3; tentative D call: TRBD1 (6 bases). The CDR3 loop spans 13 amino acids. V shed 6 bases and J shed 6 bases, with 13 bases lying between them. Germline V CDR1 and CDR2: SNHLY, FYNNEI.